The rows below give T cell receptor beta chains drawn from one sample of a study of cytomegalovirus exposure and HLA in healthy donors. The repertoire was sequenced with immunoSEQ multiplex PCR; TCRdb's copy has only in-frame clones and lacks some. The sample has tens of thousands of clones; approximately 79% are singletons. Sequencing was carried out using PBMCs. The receptors come from a woman in her thirties or forties in good health and CMV-seronegative. Each CDR3 is given with its conserved first and last residue. D genes are given only for firm matches. The size of a clone is reported for some rows only, either as once, few or many, or as a class for expanded clones.

TRBJ2-3 | TRBV5-1 | TRBD1 | . | TGCGCCAGCAGCAGACAGGGGGACACAGATACGCAGTATTTT | CASSRQGDTDTQYF
TRBJ2-7 | TRBV11-2 | TRBD2 | few | TGTGCCAGCAGCTACCAAGCGGGGGGGCTCTACGAGCAGTACTTC | CASSYQAGGLYEQYF
TRBJ2-3 | TRBV30 | . | . | TGTGCCTGGAGTTCCTCCGGTGGAGGCACAGATACGCAGTATTTT | CAWSSSGGGTDTQYF
TRBJ1-5 | TRBV7-2 | . | . | TGTGCCAGCAGCTTGGACAGTTCAAATCAGCCCCAGCATTTT | CASSLDSSNQPQHF
TRBJ1-4 | TRBV5-1 | TRBD1 | . | TGCGCCAGCAGTTCAGGGGGTAGTATGGCAACTAATGAAAAACTGTTTTTT | CASSSGGSMATNEKLFF
TRBJ2-1 | TRBV9 | TRBD2 | . | TGTGCCAGCAGCGTAGCTAGCGGGGATTACAATGAGCAGTTCTTC | CASSVASGDYNEQFF
TRBJ2-2 | TRBV9 | TRBD1 | . | TGTGCCAGCAGCTGGACAGGGGGCAACACCGGGGAGCTGTTTTTT | CASSWTGGNTGELFF
TRBJ2-2 | TRBV5-1 | TRBD2 | . | TGCGCCAGCAGCTTGGCCCTAGCGGGGGCGAACACCGGGGAGCTGTTTTTT | CASSLALAGANTGELFF
TRBJ1-1 | TRBV5-1 | . | . | TGCGCCAGCAGCTCGACTGGACAGCGGACTGAAGCTTTCTTT | CASSSTGQRTEAFF
TRBJ2-7 | TRBV28 | TRBD1 | . | TGTGCCAGCAGTTTGCCCGGACAGGGCCACGAGCAGTACTTC | CASSLPGQGHEQYF
TRBJ2-5 | TRBV5-1 | TRBD1 | . | TGCGCCAGCAGCGAGGGACAGGGGAGCGAAGAGACCCAGTACTTC | CASSEGQGSEETQYF
TRBJ2-3 | TRBV5-4 | TRBD2 | once | TGTGCCAGCAGCCCGAGGACTAGCGGGGGGCTCAGGGGCACAGATACGCAGTATTTT | CASSPRTSGGLRGTDTQYF
TRBJ1-5 | TRBV4-1 | . | . | TGCGCCAGCAGCCAAGTGGACATGGGGTTCAACTCAGGTCAGCCCCAGCATTTT | CASSQVDMGFNSGQPQHF
TRBJ1-5 | TRBV6-6 | . | . | TGTGCCAGCAGTTACGCAGATCAGCCCCAGCATTTT | CASSYADQPQHF
TRBJ2-7 | TRBV30 | TRBD1 | . | TGTGCCTGGATAAGGACAGGGGCCTACGAGCAGTACTTC | CAWIRTGAYEQYF
TRBJ2-5 | TRBV19 | TRBD2 | . | TGTGCCAGTAGGGCTAGCAGACTAGCGGGGGACCAAGAGACCCAGTACTTC | CASRASRLAGDQETQYF
TRBJ2-7 | TRBV5-4 | . | few | TGTGCCAGCAGCTCGGACGGGATGGGAGAGCAGTACTTC | CASSSDGMGEQYF
TRBJ2-1 | TRBV28 | TRBD2 | once | TGTGCCAGCAGTTTAGCGGACAGACTACTAGCGGGTTACAATGAGCAGTTCTTC | CASSLADRLLAGYNEQFF
TRBJ2-7 | TRBV7-3 | TRBD1 | . | TGTGCCAGCAGCTTCTCCGGGACAGGTACTTTCGACGAGCAGTACTTC | CASSFSGTGTFDEQYF
TRBJ2-1 | TRBV27 | TRBD1 | . | TGTGCCAGCAGTTTCCTCGGACAGGGGGCTTACAATGAGCAGTTCTTC | CASSFLGQGAYNEQFF